These 20 T cell receptor beta chains originate from one sample sequenced in a study of blood T cell repertoires in COVID-19. The table came from immunoSEQ multiplex PCR; TCRdb's copy has only in-frame clones and leaves some out. The data show tens of thousands of clones, approximately 89% seen once. The specimen sequenced was peripheral blood. Source of these receptors: a man over 45 with acute or convalescent COVID-19.

V is TRBV2 and J is TRBJ2-7; 9 nucleotides match TRBD1. V lost 6 bases, J lost 1 base, and 7 bases stayed unmatched. Germline V gene lookup returns CDR1 SNHLY and CDR2 FYNNEI. The CDR3 spans 15 residues. CDR3: CASRDRDRVSYEQYF. As DNA, the CDR3 is TGTGCCAGCAGAGACCGGGACAGGGTTTCCTACGAGCAGTACTTC. The full variable domain, its missing parts supplied by reference TRBV2 and TRBJ2-7, is EPEVTQTPSHQVTQMGQEVILRCVPISNHLYFYWYRQILGQKVEFLVSFYNNEISEKSEIFDDQFSVERPDGSNFTLKIRSTKLEDSAMYFCASRDRDRVSYEQYFGPGTRLTVT.

This chain connects TRBV2 to TRBJ2-5, with D possibly matching TRBD2 (6 bases). V shed 11 bases and J shed 2 bases, with 12 bases lying between them. In germline, CDR1 is SNHLY, CDR2 FYNNEI. CDR3 length equals 12 residues. The CDR3 is CAGAGLQETQYF. As DNA, the CDR3 is TGTGCCGGGGCGGGACTTCAAGAGACCCAGTACTTC.

This clone has just a few counts. The CDR3 loop is CASSLGLGNTIYF. The CDR3 DNA reads as TGTGCCAGCAGCCTCGGACTTGGAAACACCATATATTTT. V gene TRBV6-6 combines with J gene TRBJ1-3; D not resolved. The CDR3 covers 13 residues. The V gene lost 6 bases and the J gene lost 3 bases, with 9 bases spanning the gap. Germline lookup yields CDR1 MNHNY and CDR2 SVGAGI (reference sequence).

The rearrangement uses TRBV15 and TRBJ2-7, with 8 bases identical to TRBD1. Germline loops: CDR1 LNHNV, CDR2 YYDKDF (reference sequence). Trimming removed 1 base from V and 0 bases from J; junction bases left unmatched: 2. This CDR3 is 15 amino acids long. The CDR3 loop reads CATSRGGTGSYEQYF. Written as DNA, the CDR3 is TGTGCCACCAGCAGAGGGGGGACAGGCTCCTACGAGCAGTACTTC.

The chain recombines TRBV7-8 with TRBJ2-1, with 12 bases fitting TRBD2. J lost 0 bases, V lost 5 bases, and 11 bases had no gene match. Germline CDR1 reads SGHVS; CDR2 reads FQNEAQ. The CDR3 length is 19 residues. CDR3 sequence: CASSELAGGLVSSYNEQFF. CDR3 coding DNA: TGTGCCAGCAGCGAACTAGCGGGGGGCCTCGTGAGCTCCTACAATGAGCAGTTCTTC.

The chain links TRBV10-3 to TRBJ2-7, with 12 nucleotides matching TRBD1. After removal of 5 bases from V and 0 bases from J, the junction contained 17 bases not matched to a gene. Germline lookup yields CDR1 ENHRY and CDR2 SYGVKD. The CDR3 sequence is 20 residues long. CDR3 in amino acids: CAISSIGTGGVSGGSYEQYF. The CDR3 bases are TGTGCCATCAGTTCAATAGGGACAGGGGGCGTGAGCGGGGGCTCCTACGAGCAGTACTTC.

The V call is TRBV23-1, the J call TRBJ1-3, with a possible D match to TRBD1 (6 bases). TRBV23-1 is filed as an ORF, its function uncertain. The length of the CDR3 is 15 residues. Trimming cost V 3 bases and J 2 bases, with 11 bases left between them. For the CDR3, the DNA is TGCGCCAGCAGTCACTCCGGGACACCTGGAAACACCATATATTTT. It is translated as CASSHSGTPGNTIYF.

The gene calls are TRBV5-1 and TRBJ2-7; D perhaps matches TRBD2 (6 bases). Trimming removed 4 bases from V and 1 base from J, with 12 bases in between. The germline V gene has CDR1 SGHRS and CDR2 YFSETQ. The CDR3 has 14 amino acids. CDR3 region: CASSAPEGSYEQYF. The CDR3 nucleotides read TGCGCCAGCAGCGCCCCGGAGGGGTCCTACGAGCAGTACTTC.

This clone was detected only once. This sequence joins TRBV10-3 and TRBJ2-7; TRBD2 agrees at 10 bases. The trim removed 4 bases at V and 4 bases at J, leaving 7 bases unmatched. Germline values: CDR1 ENHRY, CDR2 SYGVKD. The CDR3 extends over 15 amino acids. The CDR3 DNA follows: TGTGCCATCAGTGCCCAGCGGGGGGGCCTGTACGAGCAGTACTTC. Its protein is CAISAQRGGLYEQYF.

The chain employs TRBV2 and TRBJ1-5; perhaps TRBD1 as D (5 bases). The germline V and J ends were trimmed by 6 bases and 1 base, with 13 bases remaining between them. The germline CDR1 and CDR2 sequences are SNHLY and FYNNEI. The CDR3 consists of 15 residues. CDR3 amino acids: CASSLLGGSNQPQHF. CDR3 sequence (DNA): TGTGCCAGCAGCCTCCTCGGGGGGAGCAATCAGCCCCAGCATTTT.

J is TRBJ2-7 and V is TRBV5-4; TRBD1 agrees at 9 bases. This CDR3 has 13 amino acids. The V gene end was trimmed by 4 bases and the J gene end by 3 bases; junction bases not matched to a gene: 2. Looked up from germline, CDR1 is SGHNT and CDR2 is YYREEE (reference sequence). The CDR3 region is CASSPDRGYEQYF. The CDR3 DNA is TGTGCCAGCAGCCCGGACAGGGGCTACGAGCAGTACTTC.

The chain couples TRBV9 to TRBJ2-5; 8 bases fit TRBD2. The CDR3 has 15 residues. CDR1 SGDLS and CDR2 YYNGEE come from the germline V gene. V was pared by 1 base and J by 5 bases, with 7 bases of the junction left unmatched. The CDR3 region is CASSVYGGASETQYF. The CDR3 coding sequence is TGTGCCAGCAGCGTATACGGGGGGGCGAGCGAGACCCAGTACTTC.

The chain joins TRBV2 to TRBJ2-4; possible D gene TRBD1, 6 bases. Germline assignment: CDR1 SNHLY and CDR2 FYNNEI. The CDR3 sequence is 17 residues long. Trimming removed 5 bases at V and 3 bases at J, with 20 bases between. CDR3 residues: CASSSPTIQGIKNIQYF. Written as DNA, the CDR3 is TGTGCCAGCAGTTCTCCCACAATTCAGGGGATCAAAAACATTCAGTACTTC.

A few counts support this clone. The V and J genes are TRBV6-6 and TRBJ1-1; D is unclear. V was shortened by 2 bases and J by 0 bases, with 7 bases between the two germline ends. Germline V gives CDR1 MNHNY, CDR2 SVGAGI (reference sequence). CDR3 size: 14 residues. CDR3 nucleotides: TGTGCCAGCAGTTACGCAGAAATGAACACTGAAGCTTTCTTT. Translated: CASSYAEMNTEAFF.

The V call is TRBV18, the J call TRBJ2-6; D gene ambiguous. Germline V gene sequence: CDR1 KGHSH, CDR2 LQKENI. There are 16 residues in the CDR3. V was clipped by 6 bases and J by 1 base, with 13 bases between them. The CDR3 DNA follows: TGTGCCAGCTCGCCGATACGGTATTCTGGGGCCAACGTCCTGACTTTC. It codes for CASSPIRYSGANVLTF. Based on the CDR3 plus reference TRBV18 and TRBJ2-6, the full variable domain is NAGVMQNPRHLVRRRGQEARLRCSPMKGHSHVYWYRQLPEEGLKFMVYLQKENIIDESGMPKERFSAEFPKEGPSILRIQQVVRGDSAAYFCASSPIRYSGANVLTFGAGSRLTVL.

The V gene is TRBV19, the J gene TRBJ2-2; TRBD2 matches 11 bases. The V gene end was trimmed by 3 bases and the J gene end by 3 bases; junction bases not matched to a gene: 6. There are 17 residues in the CDR3. Germline assignment: CDR1 LNHDA and CDR2 SQIVND (reference sequence). The CDR3: CASSIRLAGRDTGELFF. The CDR3 nucleotides are TGTGCCAGTAGTATTAGACTAGCGGGGCGTGACACCGGGGAGCTGTTTTTT. The variable domain in full, with the rest retrieved from reference TRBV19 and TRBJ2-2, is DGGITQSPKYLFRKEGQNVTLSCEQNLNHDAMYWYRQDPGQGLRLIYYSQIVNDFQKGDIAEGYSVSREKKESFPLTVTSAQKNPTAFYLCASSIRLAGRDTGELFFGEGSRLTVL.

The chain employs TRBV5-5 and TRBJ2-3, with 8 positions matching TRBD1. The CDR3 totals 14 residues. CDR1 SGHKS and CDR2 YYEKEE come from the germline V gene (reference sequence). V was pared by 4 bases and J by 3 bases, with 4 bases of the junction left unmatched. The CDR3 region is CASSGQGWTDTQYF. The DNA for the CDR3 is TGTGCCAGCAGCGGACAGGGTTGGACAGATACGCAGTATTTT.

The chain is built from TRBV3-1 (or the pseudogene TRBV3-2) and TRBJ2-7; 8 positions agree with TRBD2. With 7 bases clipped from V and 7 bases from J, the junction kept 15 bases outside the gene matches. This CDR3 comprises 15 residues. CDR1 and CDR2 (germline): LGHDT, YNNKEL (reference sequence). The CDR3 sequence: CASTRGGPHRGEQYF. The CDR3 coding sequence is TGTGCCAGCACTCGCGGGGGGCCTCACCGGGGGGAGCAGTACTTC.

This chain connects TRBV7-9 to TRBJ1-5; 10 bases are a match to TRBD1. The CDR3 spans 18 residues. Germline V gene lookup returns CDR1 SEHNR and CDR2 FQNEAQ (reference sequence). The ends lost 8 bases at V and 2 bases at J; junction bases unmatched: 15. The CDR3 protein is CASVMRDRGPRGNQPQHF. The CDR3, as DNA: TGTGCCAGCGTCATGAGGGACAGGGGCCCTAGAGGCAATCAGCCCCAGCATTTT.

V gene TRBV2 combines with J gene TRBJ2-7; D is uncertain. Germline loops: CDR1 SNHLY, CDR2 FYNNEI. Trimming pared 7 bases from V and 0 bases from J, leaving 13 bases between. This CDR3 region has 14 residues. The CDR3 here is CASTAQTNSYEQYF. The CDR3 DNA reads TGTGCCAGCACGGCACAGACGAACTCCTACGAGCAGTACTTC.